Listed below are T cell receptor beta chains from one sample, sequenced in a study of blood T cells in healthy people across ages. TCRdb itself ran the 5' RACE reads through MiXCR, one entry per CDR3 protein. This table holds around 1,000,000 distinct CDR3 sequences, approximately 25% found once. The same sample was also studied in work on T cells of mothers and their children.

Material: blood. Receptors originate from a girl aged 2 to 10 in good health. Each CDR3 is given with its conserved first and last residue. Each record gives: clone size, J gene, D gene, V gene, CDR3 length, CDR3 protein, CDR3 DNA. D genes are given only for firm matches. Expanded clones get a size class; other rows say once, few or many, or leave the size out.

clone_size: -; j_call: TRBJ2-1; d_call: TRBD2; v_call: TRBV20-1; cdr3_length: 15; cdr3_aa: CSASPAGGINNEQFF; cdr3_nt: TGCAGTGCCTCCCCAGCGGGGGGGATTAACAATGAGCAGTTCTTC
clone_size: -; j_call: TRBJ2-5; d_call: -; v_call: TRBV4-1; cdr3_length: 17; cdr3_aa: CASSQDRGSDGWETQYF; cdr3_nt: TGCGCCAGCAGCCAAGATCGGGGTAGTGATGGGTGGGAGACCCAGTACTTT
clone_size: -; j_call: TRBJ2-7; d_call: TRBD1; v_call: TRBV24-1; cdr3_length: 15; cdr3_aa: CATSDPGQGTYELYF; cdr3_nt: TGTGCCACCAGTGATCCGGGACAGGGTACCTACGAACTGTACTTC
clone_size: -; j_call: TRBJ2-5; d_call: -; v_call: TRBV6-1; cdr3_length: 14; cdr3_aa: CASNQRATEETQYF; cdr3_nt: TGTGCCAGCAACCAGCGGGCTACCGAAGAGACCCAGTACTTC
clone_size: few; j_call: TRBJ2-2; d_call: -; v_call: TRBV13; cdr3_length: 13; cdr3_aa: CASSLSEPGELFF; cdr3_nt: TGTGCCAGCAGCTTATCGGAGCCCGGGGAGCTGTTTTTT
clone_size: -; j_call: TRBJ1-2; d_call: -; v_call: TRBV12-3/TRBV12-4; cdr3_length: 13; cdr3_aa: CASSLADVYGYTF; cdr3_nt: TGTGCCAGCAGTTTAGCAGACGTCTATGGCTACACCTTC
clone_size: few; j_call: TRBJ1-1; d_call: -; v_call: TRBV20-1; cdr3_length: 15; cdr3_aa: CSARGDAGEKAEAFF; cdr3_nt: TGCAGTGCTAGGGGAGACGCGGGGGAAAAGGCTGAAGCTTTCTTT
clone_size: -; j_call: TRBJ2-7; d_call: TRBD1; v_call: TRBV6-2/TRBV6-3; cdr3_length: 14; cdr3_aa: CASRPRDSPYEQYF; cdr3_nt: TGTGCCAGCCGACCTCGGGACAGTCCCTACGAGCAGTACTTC
clone_size: -; j_call: TRBJ2-1; d_call: TRBD1; v_call: TRBV15; cdr3_length: 15; cdr3_aa: CATQRGPSSYNEQFF; cdr3_nt: TGTGCCACGCAGAGGGGGCCGAGCTCCTACAATGAGCAGTTCTTC
clone_size: -; j_call: TRBJ2-7; d_call: TRBD1; v_call: TRBV7-6; cdr3_length: 16; cdr3_aa: CASSLMPSTGTYEQYF; cdr3_nt: TGTGCCAGCAGCCTAATGCCGTCGACAGGGACCTACGAGCAGTACTTC
clone_size: -; j_call: TRBJ1-1; d_call: TRBD1; v_call: TRBV15; cdr3_length: 14; cdr3_aa: CATGETGANTEAFF; cdr3_nt: TGTGCCACAGGGGAGACAGGGGCGAACACTGAAGCTTTCTTT
clone_size: -; j_call: TRBJ1-5; d_call: TRBD1; v_call: TRBV12-5; cdr3_length: 17; cdr3_aa: CASGLVVGQVVNQPQHF; cdr3_nt: TGTGCTAGTGGTTTGGTCGTGGGACAGGTTGTCAATCAGCCCCAGCATTTT
clone_size: -; j_call: TRBJ2-3; d_call: -; v_call: TRBV7-9; cdr3_length: 17; cdr3_aa: CASSSARGATSTGTQYF; cdr3_nt: TGTGCCAGCAGCTCCGCGCGGGGCGCCACTAGCACAGGTACGCAGTATTTT
clone_size: -; j_call: TRBJ2-4; d_call: -; v_call: TRBV2; cdr3_length: 16; cdr3_aa: CASSDPLVGGKNIQYF; cdr3_nt: TGTGCCAGCAGTGACCCGCTTGTGGGTGGGAAAAACATTCAGTACTTC
clone_size: few; j_call: TRBJ2-7; d_call: -; v_call: TRBV7-2; cdr3_length: 15; cdr3_aa: CASSPSISGTYEQYF; cdr3_nt: TGTGCCAGCAGCCCTAGCATCTCCGGCACCTACGAGCAGTACTTC
clone_size: few; j_call: TRBJ2-3; d_call: -; v_call: TRBV5-1; cdr3_length: 17; cdr3_aa: CASSRTGAEGSTDTQYF; cdr3_nt: TGCGCCAGCAGCCGGACTGGGGCGGAAGGCTCCACAGATACGCAGTATTTT
clone_size: -; j_call: TRBJ2-1; d_call: -; v_call: TRBV7-7; cdr3_length: 12; cdr3_aa: CASSTIRGQRFF; cdr3_nt: TGTGCTAGCAGTACTATAAGGGGACAACGGTTCTTC
clone_size: -; j_call: TRBJ2-5; d_call: -; v_call: TRBV7-3; cdr3_length: 15; cdr3_aa: CASSLGLRAEETQYF; cdr3_nt: TGTGCCAGCAGCTTAGGCCTGAGAGCGGAAGAGACCCAGTACTTC
clone_size: few; j_call: TRBJ1-1; d_call: TRBD1; v_call: TRBV6-5; cdr3_length: 13; cdr3_aa: CASSYDRGTEAFF; cdr3_nt: TGTGCCAGCAGTTACGACAGGGGCACTGAAGCTTTCTTT
clone_size: -; j_call: TRBJ2-2; d_call: -; v_call: TRBV7-6; cdr3_length: 13; cdr3_aa: CASSLYSDGELFF; cdr3_nt: TGTGCCAGCAGCTTATACTCGGACGGGGAGCTGTTTTTT
clone_size: -; j_call: TRBJ2-3; d_call: -; v_call: TRBV9; cdr3_length: 15; cdr3_aa: CASGVVSQFTDTQYF; cdr3_nt: TGTGCCAGCGGCGTAGTATCGCAATTCACAGATACGCAGTATTTT
clone_size: -; j_call: TRBJ1-3; d_call: -; v_call: TRBV4-2; cdr3_length: 16; cdr3_aa: CASSQGLGYSGNTIYF; cdr3_nt: TGTGCCAGCAGCCAAGGTCTCGGATACTCTGGAAACACCATATATTTT
clone_size: few; j_call: TRBJ2-1; d_call: -; v_call: TRBV13; cdr3_length: 14; cdr3_aa: CASSEGVNSNEQFF; cdr3_nt: TGTGCCAGCAGCGAGGGGGTCAATTCCAATGAGCAGTTCTTC
clone_size: few; j_call: TRBJ2-1; d_call: -; v_call: TRBV29-1; cdr3_length: 13; cdr3_aa: CSVPKGSGNEQFF; cdr3_nt: TGCAGCGTACCAAAAGGGAGCGGCAATGAGCAGTTCTTC
clone_size: few; j_call: TRBJ2-3; d_call: -; v_call: TRBV15; cdr3_length: 15; cdr3_aa: CATSRSSIITDTQYF; cdr3_nt: TGTGCCACCAGCAGATCTAGCATCATCACAGATACGCAGTATTTT
clone_size: -; j_call: TRBJ1-3; d_call: TRBD1; v_call: TRBV9; cdr3_length: 15; cdr3_aa: CASSAQGAYGNIIYF; cdr3_nt: TGTGCCAGCAGCGCACAGGGGGCGTACGGAAACATCATATATTTT